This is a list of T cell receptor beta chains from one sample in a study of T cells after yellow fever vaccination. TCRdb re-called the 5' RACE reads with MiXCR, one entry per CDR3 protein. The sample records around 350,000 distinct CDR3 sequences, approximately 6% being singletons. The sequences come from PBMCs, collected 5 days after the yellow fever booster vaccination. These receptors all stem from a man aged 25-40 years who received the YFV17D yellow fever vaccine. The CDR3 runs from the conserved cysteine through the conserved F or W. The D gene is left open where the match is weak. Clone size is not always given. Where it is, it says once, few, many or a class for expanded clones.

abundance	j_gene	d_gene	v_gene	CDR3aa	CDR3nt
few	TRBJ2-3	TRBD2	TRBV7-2	CASSARPAGLTDTQYF	TGTGCCAGCAGCGCCAGGCCAGCGGGACTCACAGATACGCAGTATTTT
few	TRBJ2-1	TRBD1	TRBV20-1	CSAADRAGNEQFF	TGCAGTGCTGCCGACAGGGCGGGCAATGAGCAGTTCTTC
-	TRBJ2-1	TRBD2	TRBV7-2	CASSPPPWRESYNEQFF	TGTGCCAGCAGCCCTCCACCTTGGCGGGAGTCTTATAATGAGCAGTTCTTC
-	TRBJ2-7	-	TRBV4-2	CAMGPGVPYEQYF	TGTGCCATGGGCCCCGGGGTACCCTACGAGCAGTACTTC
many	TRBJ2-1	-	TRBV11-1	CANGGLTRPPGSNEQFF	TGTGCCAACGGAGGGCTGACCCGCCCTCCCGGGAGCAATGAGCAGTTCTTC
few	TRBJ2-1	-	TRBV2	CATLGRGAYNEQFF	TGTGCCACCCTAGGGCGGGGTGCCTACAATGAGCAGTTCTTC
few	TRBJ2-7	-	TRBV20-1	CSLAGRGRSYEQYF	TGCAGTCTGGCGGGGCGGGGACGCTCCTACGAGCAGTACTTC
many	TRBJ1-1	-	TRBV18	CASSPRFPTEAFF	TGTGCCAGCTCACCACGGTTTCCAACTGAAGCTTTCTTT
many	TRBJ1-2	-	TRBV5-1	CASRLNEGYGYTF	TGCGCCAGCAGGCTGAATGAGGGCTATGGCTACACCTTC
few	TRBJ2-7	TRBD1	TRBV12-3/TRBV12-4	CASSVGTASYEQYF	TGTGCCAGCAGTGTTGGGACAGCTTCCTACGAGCAGTACTTC
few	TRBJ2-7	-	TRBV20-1	CSARVHSSYEQYF	TGCAGTGCTAGAGTGCACAGCTCCTACGAGCAGTACTTC
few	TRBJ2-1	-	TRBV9	CASSVVVGGNEQFF	TGTGCCAGCAGCGTAGTTGTCGGGGGCAATGAGCAGTTCTTC
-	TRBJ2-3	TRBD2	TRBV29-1	CSVAPGLATDTQYF	TGCAGCGTAGCTCCGGGACTAGCCACAGATACGCAGTATTTT
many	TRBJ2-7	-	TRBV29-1	CSVVLSYEQYF	TGCAGCGTTGTCCTGTCCTACGAGCAGTACTTC
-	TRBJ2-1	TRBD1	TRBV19	CASSIRQGSYNEQFF	TGTGCCAGTAGTATTCGACAGGGATCCTACAATGAGCAGTTCTTC
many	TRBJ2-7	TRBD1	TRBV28	CAVEQGAPLGVSYEQYF	TGTGCCGTAGAACAGGGGGCGCCGCTGGGAGTCTCCTACGAGCAGTACTTC
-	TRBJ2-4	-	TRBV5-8	CASRPRDHDWQYF	TGTGCCAGCAGACCCCGGGACCACGACTGGCAGTACTTC
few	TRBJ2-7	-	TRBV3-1	CASSPLGRLGHEQYF	TGTGCCAGCAGCCCCCTTGGTCGGCTAGGCCACGAGCAGTACTTC
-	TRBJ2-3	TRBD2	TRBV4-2	CASSQVMGREKSTDTQYF	TGTGCCAGCAGCCAAGTCATGGGGCGGGAGAAGAGCACAGATACGCAGTATTTT
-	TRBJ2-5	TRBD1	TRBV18	CASSRTGGALGETQYF	TGTGCCAGCTCACGTACAGGGGGCGCTTTAGGAGAGACCCAGTACTTC
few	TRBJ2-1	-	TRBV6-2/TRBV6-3	CASSYDGPYNEQFF	TGTGCCAGCAGTTACGACGGGCCCTACAATGAGCAGTTCTTC
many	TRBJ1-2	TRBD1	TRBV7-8	CASSLAFRGRIQGYTF	TGTGCCAGCAGCTTAGCGTTCAGGGGGCGGATTCAGGGCTACACCTTC
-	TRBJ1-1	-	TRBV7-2	CASSLERWVGAEAFF	TGTGCCAGCAGCTTAGAGCGTTGGGTGGGGGCTGAAGCTTTCTTT
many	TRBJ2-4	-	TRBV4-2	CASSAEAGAGNIQYF	TGTGCCAGCAGCGCCGAAGCAGGGGCTGGAAACATTCAGTACTTC
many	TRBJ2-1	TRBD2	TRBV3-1	CASSPSSPTLAGGRREQFF	TGTGCCAGCAGCCCATCATCCCCTACACTGGCGGGAGGACGCCGTGAGCAGTTCTTC
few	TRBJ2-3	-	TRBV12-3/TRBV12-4	CASSRVNTDTQYF	TGTGCCAGCAGTAGGGTCAACACAGATACGCAGTATTTT
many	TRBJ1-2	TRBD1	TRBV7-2	CASSLGGQGSYGYTF	TGTGCCAGCAGCTTAGGGGGACAGGGGAGTTATGGCTACACCTTC
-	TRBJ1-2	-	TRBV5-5	CASSLASAGRDYGYTF	TGTGCCAGCAGCTTGGCCTCGGCAGGAAGAGACTATGGCTACACCTTC